The 20 T cell receptor beta chains presented below share a single source sample, sequenced in a study of PD-L1 blockade in urothelial cancer (dated by TCRdb to 2016 to 2017). The library was produced with the immunoSEQ multiplex PCR assay. TCRdb limited this immuneACCESS table to in-frame rearrangements with V and J called. A share of clones is missing; checked studies link under half to unresolved V genes, and the rest is unexplained. The sample records 30,000 to 40,000 clones, over 70% of which are singletons. Roughly a sixth of the sample goes to the ten largest clones. The material was PBMCs, obtained around atezolizumab (anti-PD-L1) treatment. The receptors were gathered from a man in his 60s with urothelial cancer.

The rearrangement links TRBV28 to TRBJ1-2; D unclear. V was pared by 3 bases and J by 3 bases, with 11 bases between. The CDR3 spans 14 residues. Germline V gene lookup returns CDR1 MDHEN and CDR2 SYDVKM. CDR3 amino acids: CASSLGSSDYGYTF. The CDR3 region has the DNA TGTGCCAGCAGTTTGGGGAGCTCCGACTATGGCTACACCTTC.

The V and J genes are TRBV7-8 and TRBJ2-7; D possibly corresponds to TRBD2 (6 bases). This CDR3 has 15 amino acids. The V end lost 2 bases, the J end lost 4 bases, and 15 bases lay between the germline ends. CDR1 is SGHVS and CDR2 is FQNEAQ in the germline V gene. CDR3: CASSLRGGLEYEQYF. The DNA for the CDR3 is TGTGCCAGCAGCTTAAGAGGAGGGCTTGAGTACGAGCAGTACTTC.

The chain carries TRBV9 and TRBJ1-3, with 9 bases matching TRBD1. J lost 0 bases, V lost 3 bases, and 4 bases had no gene match. This CDR3 has 16 amino acids. Germline CDR1 SGDLS, CDR2 YYNGEE. DNA of the CDR3: TGTGCCAGCAGCGCGGAGACAGGGGGCTCTGGAAACACCATATATTTT. Residues: CASSAETGGSGNTIYF.

This chain joins TRBV28 and TRBJ2-6, with 8 bases fitting TRBD1. The germline V gene has CDR1 MDHEN and CDR2 SYDVKM. CDR3 size: 14 residues. V gave up 8 bases and J gave up 2 bases; unmatched junction bases: 2. The CDR3 coding sequence is TGTGCCAGCGTACAGGGGGCTGGGGCCAACGTCCTGACTTTC. Protein sequence: CASVQGAGANVLTF.

The gene calls are TRBV10-3 and TRBJ1-5, with 7 bases aligning to TRBD1. Germline loops: CDR1 ENHRY, CDR2 SYGVKD. The V gene end was trimmed by 0 bases and the J gene end by 3 bases; junction bases not matched to a gene: 5. CDR3 size: 16 residues. CDR3 loop: CAISESGQAVNQPQHF. The CDR3 nucleotides read TGTGCCATCAGTGAGTCCGGACAGGCAGTCAATCAGCCCCAGCATTTT.

The chain combines TRBV13 with TRBJ1-1; D might be TRBD1 (6 bases). Deletions cut 3 bases from V and 4 bases from J, with 12 bases between. The CDR3 extends over 14 amino acids. In germline, CDR1 is PRHDT, CDR2 FYEKMQ (reference sequence). CDR3 residues: CASSFQGMSTEAFF. DNA of the CDR3: TGTGCCAGCAGCTTTCAGGGGATGTCCACTGAAGCTTTCTTT.

This clone was detected a few times. The V gene is TRBV5-8, the J gene TRBJ1-5; 7 bases fit TRBD1. The junction had 3 bases not matched to a gene; V was cut back by 0 bases and J by 6 bases. In germline, CDR1 is SGHTS, CDR2 YDEGEE. This CDR3 is 14 amino acids long. The CDR3 sequence is CASSLEGAGQPQHF. CDR3 DNA: TGTGCCAGCAGCTTGGAGGGGGCTGGTCAGCCCCAGCATTTT.

This chain joins TRBV7-8 and TRBJ2-1; TRBD1 is a possible D gene (5 bases). This CDR3 region has 18 residues. V was cut by 2 bases and J by 4 bases, with 21 bases left in between. From germline, CDR1 is SGHVS and CDR2 FQNEAQ. The CDR3 protein is CASSLNPDIFTAYNEQFF. CDR3 nucleotides: TGTGCCAGCAGCTTAAACCCGGACATCTTTACTGCATACAATGAGCAGTTCTTC.

This clone was counted once. The chain is built from TRBV30 and TRBJ2-4, with D perhaps matching TRBD2 (6 bases). The CDR3 sequence is 13 residues long. Per the germline V gene, CDR1 is GTSNPN and CDR2 is SVGIG (reference sequence). Trimming left V 2 bases short and J 7 bases short, with 12 bases between. CDR3 region: CAWSPHAGNIQYF. DNA of the CDR3: TGTGCCTGGAGTCCCCATGCGGGGAACATTCAGTACTTC.

This chain joins TRBV29-1 and TRBJ1-1; 7 nucleotides align to TRBD1. Trimming removed 5 bases from V and 5 bases from J; junction bases left unmatched: 11. The CDR3 is 14 residues long. Germline values: CDR1 SQVTM, CDR2 ANQGSEA. This CDR3 reads CSVLGQLRETEAFF. CDR3 DNA: TGCAGCGTTCTGGGACAGTTACGGGAAACTGAAGCTTTCTTT.

The chain recombines TRBV28 with TRBJ1-1, with D hard to call. Looked up from germline, CDR1 is MDHEN and CDR2 is SYDVKM. Trimming took off 4 bases at V and 10 bases at J, with 13 bases between the two ends. CDR3 size: 12 residues. This CDR3 is CASSSLVSGAFF. Written as DNA, the CDR3 is TGTGCCAGCAGTTCGCTAGTTTCGGGAGCTTTCTTT.

This chain links TRBV28 with TRBJ2-1; the D gene is possibly TRBD2 (6 bases). CDR3 length equals 15 residues. The germline gives CDR1 MDHEN, CDR2 SYDVKM. V was shortened by 6 bases and J by 6 bases, with 18 bases between the two germline ends. The CDR3 bases are TGTGCCAGCAGCCTCAACGGGGGAGTAGGCAATGAGCAGTTCTTC. This sequence encodes CASSLNGGVGNEQFF.

The CDR3 loop is CASSLAQATGELFF. The CDR3 bases are TGTGCCAGCAGCTTAGCCCAGGCCACCGGGGAGCTGTTTTTT. The chain couples TRBV7-9 to TRBJ2-2; D is unresolved. V gave up 0 bases and J gave up 4 bases, with 6 bases separating them. This CDR3 contains 14 residues. Per germline, CDR1 SEHNR and CDR2 FQNEAQ (reference sequence).

DNA of the CDR3: TGTGCCAGCAGCCTCAGCGGGGGGATAGGAAATGAGCAGTTCTTC. Translating it yields CASSLSGGIGNEQFF. The genes are TRBV7-9 and TRBJ2-1; TRBD2 agrees at 9 bases. Germline assignment: CDR1 SEHNR and CDR2 FQNEAQ (reference sequence). This CDR3 has 15 amino acids. Trimming at V came to 5 bases and at J to 7 bases, leaving 9 bases not matched to a gene.

The rearrangement joins TRBV2 to TRBJ1-2; D possibly corresponds to TRBD1 (6 bases). Trimming left V 5 bases short and J 8 bases short, with 15 bases between. The CDR3 is 13 amino acids. Germline assignment: CDR1 SNHLY and CDR2 FYNNEI. In nucleotides, the CDR3 is TGTGCCAGCAGTTCGGACAGCCCGAGGGGCTACACCTTC. Translated, it gives CASSSDSPRGYTF.

The chain joins TRBV12-2 to TRBJ2-2; the table's TRBD2 call for D was not verified on the DNA. TRBV12-2 has pseudogene status. The CDR3 extends over 24 amino acids. CDR3 amino acids: CASRLAHVYPWLAARLANTGELFF. For the CDR3, the DNA is TGTGCAAGTCGCTTAGCCCATGTATACCCGTGGCTAGCGGCCCGTCTAGCCAACACCGGGGAGCTGTTTTTT.

V is TRBV11-2 and J is TRBJ1-1, with TRBD1 matching 8 bases. Germline CDR1 SGHAT, CDR2 FQNNGV. V trimming: 5 bases; J trimming: 5 bases; junction bases outside the gene matches: 10. The CDR3 is 15 amino acids. For the CDR3, the DNA is TGTGCCAGCAGCGACCCGGGCAGGGGGCCGACTGAAGCTTTCTTT. Its protein product is CASSDPGRGPTEAFF.

The rearrangement joins TRBV2 to TRBJ1-4; D is possibly TRBD1 (5 bases). This CDR3 region has 14 residues. Germline V gene data show CDR1 as SNHLY and CDR2 as FYNNEI. The ends were cut back, 4 bases at V and 2 bases at J, with 8 bases in the middle. CDR3 loop: CASSAGLTNEKLFF. CDR3 nucleotide sequence: TGTGCCAGCAGTGCAGGGCTCACTAATGAAAAACTGTTTTTT.

The chain couples TRBV28 to TRBJ2-5; TRBD1 might be the D (5 bases). Trimming pared 3 bases from V and 0 bases from J, leaving 14 bases between. The CDR3 is made up of 16 amino acids. Germline CDR1 reads MDHEN; CDR2 reads SYDVKM. CDR3 DNA: TGTGCCAGCAGTTTGTTCCAGGGCGAGTACCAAGAGACCCAGTACTTC. This sequence encodes CASSLFQGEYQETQYF.

This clone occurred once. The chain carries TRBV5-6 and TRBJ1-2; unclear D gene. The CDR3 length is 12 residues. Deletions cut 6 bases from V and 1 base from J, with 7 bases between. Per the germline V gene, CDR1 is SGHDT and CDR2 is YYEEEE. CDR3 nucleotide sequence: TGTGCCAGCAATCGGTTTAACTATGGCTACACCTTC. Protein sequence: CASNRFNYGYTF.